A few counts support the clone carrying this T cell receptor beta chain. Antigen unknown. This record comes from a study of CD4 T cells in relation to SARS-CoV-2 and coronaviruses. At the level of the study: TCR beta CDR3s were sequenced after roughly eleven-day antigen culture of PBMCs. Study-wide findings and caveats: Samples before the pandemic and after infection were not matched within any donor. In roughly two thirds of donors, memory CD4+ clonotypes crossrecognized SARS-CoV-2 and at least one common cold coronavirus spike.

Before the COVID-19 pandemic, during about 2011-2019, CD4+ T cells were taken from unexposed donors. CD4+ T cells were isolated from the cells after 10 days of culture. Cells permitting, SARS-CoV-2 S/N and four cold-coronavirus spikes were tested on unexposed-donor CD4+ T cells. Clones were read by immunoSEQ multiplex PCR, and TCRdb kept only the in-frame ones, dropping some. The sample includes 15,000 to 20,000 clones, around 78% seen only once; the top ten take about 14%. There are 13 residues in the CDR3. Germline CDR1 KGHDR, CDR2 SFDVKD. V lost 5 bases, J lost 2 bases, and 6 bases lay in between. The receptor was derived from a human donor in good health. The chain recombines TRBV24-1 with TRBJ1-5; D remains unclear. The source material was CD4+ T cells from PBMCs, cultured in vitro. The CDR3 spells CATSGWGNQPQHF. As DNA, the CDR3 is TGTGCCACCAGTGGGTGGGGCAATCAGCCCCAGCATTTT.